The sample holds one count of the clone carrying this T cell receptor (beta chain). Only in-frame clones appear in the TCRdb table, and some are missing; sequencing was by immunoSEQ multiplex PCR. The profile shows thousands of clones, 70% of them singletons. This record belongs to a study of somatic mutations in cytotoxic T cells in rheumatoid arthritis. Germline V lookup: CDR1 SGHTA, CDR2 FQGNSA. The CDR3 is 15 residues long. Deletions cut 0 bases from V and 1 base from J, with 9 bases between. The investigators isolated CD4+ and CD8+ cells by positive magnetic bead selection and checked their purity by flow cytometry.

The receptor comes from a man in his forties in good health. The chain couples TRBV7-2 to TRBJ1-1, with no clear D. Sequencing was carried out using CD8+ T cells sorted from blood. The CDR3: CASSLAMVGNTEAFF. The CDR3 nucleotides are TGTGCCAGCAGCTTAGCAATGGTTGGGAACACTGAAGCTTTCTTT.